What follows are 18 T cell receptor beta chains derived from one specimen sequenced in a study of tumor and adjacent non-tumor tissue in lung cancer. The template was RNA from unsorted bulk tissue. The library came from three nested PCR rounds adapted from ARM-PCR protocols. TCRdb processed the multiplex PCR reads anew with MiXCR; each CDR3 protein has one entry. The sample records fewer than 85,000 distinct CDR3 sequences, around 73% being singletons. Material for sequencing was lung tumor tissue. These receptors were obtained from a man in his 60s with non-small cell lung cancer.

This clonotype was detected once. This chain uses TRBV12-3 or TRBV12-4 with TRBJ2-2; D may be TRBD2 (5 bases). The CDR3 loop spans 13 amino acids. Trimming took off 8 bases at V and 10 bases at J, with 17 bases between the two ends. The chain's CDR3 is CASRIGKGVELFF. The CDR3 nucleotides are TGTGCCAGCCGTATCGGGAAGGGCGTGGAGCTGTTTTTT.

Comments on this clonotype: The junction and the germline gene differ at one end; a read error may be behind it. The chain couples TRBV10-3 to TRBJ2-7, with D tentatively TRBD2 (6 bases). Germline assignment: CDR1 ENHRY and CDR2 SYGVKD. The CDR3 is 14 residues long. CDR3 region: CAINERPTSYVQYF. The CDR3 nucleotides are TGTGCCATCAATGAGAGGCCTACTAGCTACGTGCAGTACTTC.

The CDR3 protein is CDATRGGQGSHKQYF. In nucleotides, the CDR3 is TGCGACGCAACAAGGGGGGGACAGGGTTCCCACAAGCAGTACTTC. This chain links TRBV29-1 with TRBJ2-7, with 9 bases matching TRBD1. Germline loops: CDR1 SQVTM, CDR2 ANQGSEA. The CDR3 is 15 amino acids.

Regarding this clonotype: The junction departs from germline at one end; a sequencing error may be responsible. For the CDR3, the DNA is TGTGCATGGAGTGTAGCGGGAGCCAGGGAGCTGTTTTTT. Protein: CAWSVAGARELFF. This rearrangement joins TRBV30 to TRBJ2-2; TRBD2 matches 9 bases. Germline lookup yields CDR1 GTSNPN and CDR2 SVGIG (reference sequence). This CDR3 is built from 13 residues.

This chain uses TRBV6-1 with TRBJ2-2, with TRBD1 matching over 7 bases. The CDR3 contains 14 residues. V gave up 9 bases and J gave up 6 bases; unmatched junction bases: 10. CDR1 and CDR2 (germline): MNHNS, SASEGT. The CDR3 sequence is CARSIYRGSGELFF. In nucleotides, the CDR3 is TGTGCCAGAAGTATATACAGGGGCTCCGGGGAGCTGTTTTTT.

This clonotype has a single count. Lacking the conserved final phenylalanine or tryptophan, this CDR3 likely reflects a read error. This chain links TRBV20-1 with TRBJ2-7; weak D call: TRBD2 (6 bases). Per the germline V gene, CDR1 is DFQATT and CDR2 is SNEGSKA (reference sequence). The ends were cut back, 8 bases at V and 10 bases at J, with 24 bases in the middle. The CDR3 spans 13 residues. The CDR3: CSSLAPGTYGQYL. Here the CDR3 DNA reads TGCAGTTCACTAGCCCCCGGGACCTACGGACAGTACTTA.

This clonotype was found once. V is TRBV6-5 and J is TRBJ2-1, with D possibly matching TRBD2 (6 bases). Trimming pared 11 bases from V and 7 bases from J, leaving 21 bases between. CDR1 and CDR2 from the germline V gene are MNHEY and SVGAGI. The CDR3 is 14 amino acids. The CDR3 sequence is CAGNAGGPRNEQFF. CDR3 DNA: TGTGCCGGCAATGCCGGGGGTCCCCGGAATGAGCAGTTCTTC.

Concerning this clonotype: Its ends do not fully match the called genes, so a read error is possible. The V and J genes are TRBV20-1 and TRBJ2-7; D not resolved. Germline-derived CDR1 and CDR2 are DFQATT and SNEGSKA (reference sequence). The CDR3 totals 13 residues. Here the CDR3 DNA reads TGTAGTGCCAGAGACGTACGGGCCTACGAGCAGTACTTC. Translating gives CSARDVRAYEQYF.

In regard to this clonotype: Likely a read error: the CDR3 ends without its conserved phenylalanine or tryptophan. The chain has TRBV20-1 and TRBJ1-1; D is perhaps TRBD1 (5 bases). The CDR3 consists of 13 residues. Germline lookup yields CDR1 DFQATT and CDR2 SNEGSKA (reference sequence). This chain's CDR3 is CSASRGSGTEAFS. The CDR3 bases are TGTAGTGCTAGTCGGGGGAGTGGCACTGAAGCTTTCTCT.

This clonotype appeared once. A much larger clone is a single base away; this may be a read error. The chain is built from TRBV7-8 and TRBJ2-5; perhaps TRBD2 as D (6 bases). The CDR3 has 15 residues. Trimming took off 1 base at V and 3 bases at J, with 12 bases between the two ends. CDR1 SGHVS and CDR2 FQNEAQ come from the germline V gene. The DNA for the CDR3 is TGTGCCAGCAGCTTAGGCATCAGGGAGGAAGAGACCCAGTACTTC. It specifies CASSLGIREEETQYF.

The J gene is TRBJ2-5, the V gene TRBV6-5; a possible D gene is TRBD2 (5 bases). Per germline, CDR1 MNHEY and CDR2 SVGAGI. This CDR3 region has 16 residues. V was pared by 5 bases and J by 5 bases, with 21 bases between. CDR3 DNA sequence: TGTGCCAGCAGTACGTCACTGGGCGGAGGCGCTGAGACCCAGTACTTC. This encodes CASSTSLGGGAETQYF.

This clonotype appeared a single time. The germline gene is not matched at one end of the junction; a read error may be the cause. V and J are TRBV20-1 and TRBJ2-1; 8 bases match TRBD2. CDR1 DFQATT and CDR2 SNEGSKA come from the germline V gene (reference sequence). The CDR3 length is 14 residues. The DNA of the CDR3 is TGCGGTGCTGGAGATCAACGGACTAGCTATGAGGAGTTCTTC. Protein product: CGAGDQRTSYEEFF.

The J gene is TRBJ2-4, the V gene TRBV28; 8 nucleotides align to TRBD2. The trim removed 8 bases at V and 7 bases at J, leaving 19 bases unmatched. The CDR3 contains 17 residues. The germline gives CDR1 MDHEN, CDR2 SYDVKM. The CDR3 DNA follows: TGTGCCAGCTCACCCTTAGCGGGATCGATGGCAATCAACATTCAGTACTTC. It translates to CASSPLAGSMAINIQYF.

The chain carries TRBV11-1 and TRBJ2-1, with unresolved D. Germline assignment: CDR1 SGHAT and CDR2 FQDESV (reference sequence). CDR3 length: 11 amino acids. Trimming removed 6 bases at V and 11 bases at J, with 11 bases between. CDR3 sequence reads: CASSGNDKQFF. CDR3 in DNA: TGTGCCAGCAGTGGGAACGATAAGCAGTTCTTC.

On this clonotype itself: Germline is not matched at one junction end, which may reflect a read error. The chain carries TRBV20-1 and TRBJ2-2; 9 bases are a match to TRBD2. This CDR3 is built from 16 residues. Germline V lookup: CDR1 DFQATT, CDR2 SNEGSKA (reference sequence). The CDR3 region is CSATLAGGPETGEPFF. CDR3 sequence (DNA): TGCAGTGCTACTTTGGCGGGAGGGCCTGAGACCGGGGAGCCGTTTTTT.

Regarding this clonotype: At one of its ends the junction is not consistent with the germline gene, which may arise from a read error. The chain uses TRBV6-5 and TRBJ2-5; no reliable D call. The CDR3 is 14 amino acids. Germline V CDR1 and CDR2: MNHEY, SVGAGI. The CDR3 sequence is CASSYSIGQEAQYF. As DNA, the CDR3 is TGTGCCAGCAGTTACTCGATAGGGCAAGAGGCCCAGTACTTC.

This rearrangement joins TRBV29-1 to TRBJ2-3; tentatively, D is TRBD2 (6 bases). The V end was cut by 3 bases, the J end by 12 bases, with 25 bases between. From germline, CDR1 is SQVTM and CDR2 ANQGSEA. The CDR3 runs 15 residues. CDR3 sequence: CSVDGSGGITDIQYF. Here the CDR3 DNA reads TGCAGCGTTGATGGTTCTGGCGGGATCACAGATATACAGTATTTT.

Concerning this clonotype itself: The junction shows a germline mismatch at one end, possibly a read error. The J gene is TRBJ2-2, the V gene TRBV11-1; a possible D gene is TRBD2 (5 bases). Per the germline V gene, CDR1 is SGHAT and CDR2 is FQDESV (reference sequence). CDR3 length: 14 residues. CDR3 coding DNA: TGTACCAGCAGCTATACTAGTGACACAGGGGAGCTGTTTTTT. Translation: CTSSYTSDTGELFF.